Listed below are T cell receptor beta chains from one sample, sequenced in a study of a mutant IDH1 vaccine in newly diagnosed glioma. Sequenced by immunoSEQ multiplex PCR; TCRdb stores in-frame clones only, minus some. Of about 38,000 clones listed, roughly 92% are singletons. The source was PBMCs, collected from a glioma patient treated with radiotherapy, temozolomide or both. These receptors were obtained from a young man with glioma. Both conserved end residues are part of each CDR3. A D gene is named only where the DNA matches it firmly.

D gene	V gene	CDR3 protein
TRBD1	TRBV5-1	CASSRDRAISYEQYF
TRBD1	TRBV30	CAWGQGGGYTF
.	TRBV5-1	CASSQGDSGNTIYF
.	TRBV30	CAWRGQGYSGNTIYF
.	TRBV21-1	CASSHGGTGFTEAFF
.	TRBV7-9	CASSPRSEDQETQYF
.	TRBV6-5	CASSYSGEDYGYTF
TRBD2	TRBV10-3	CAISDPGTSGQETQYF
.	TRBV7-9	CASSSDWGNQPQHF
TRBD1	TRBV5-1	CASSAGQGYYEQYF
TRBD1	TRBV4-1	CASSQGTGGTSTEAFF
TRBD1	TRBV27	CASSQQGSSYNSPLHF
TRBD1	TRBV5-1	CASSLEGPGTGRLRYF
.	TRBV19	CASSPAGPYGYTF
.	TRBV7-6	CASSLQSVGSPLHF
.	TRBV5-1	CASSFLGGQETQYF
TRBD1	TRBV27	CASAGQPNTEAFF
TRBD1	TRBV5-5	CASSDDRDGEKLFF
.	TRBV28	CASSLQPPSSYEQYF
.	TRBV28	CASSIRGISVPEAFF
.	TRBV7-2	CASSPRRAGANVLTF
TRBD1	TRBV18	CASSRTGQETQYF
.	TRBV4-3	CASSQDRGVGTEAFF
.	TRBV19	CASSIGRESSYNEQFF
TRBD2	TRBV5-6	CASSTTSGSYEQYF
.	TRBV9	CASSVAGPIYNEQFF
.	TRBV13	CASSQRGGEKLFF
.	TRBV4-2	CASSEERSSPGAFF
TRBD1	TRBV28	CASSLGGQGAGQPQHF
.	TRBV4-1	CASSQDDGTYGYTF
.	TRBV7-2	CASSLGGVRQPQHF
.	TRBV4-1	CASSRHGLNNQPQHF
.	TRBV7-9	CASSLQGPIYF
TRBD1	TRBV25-1	CASSDRGAGEKLFF
.	TRBV7-9	CASSLVGGVDSPLHF